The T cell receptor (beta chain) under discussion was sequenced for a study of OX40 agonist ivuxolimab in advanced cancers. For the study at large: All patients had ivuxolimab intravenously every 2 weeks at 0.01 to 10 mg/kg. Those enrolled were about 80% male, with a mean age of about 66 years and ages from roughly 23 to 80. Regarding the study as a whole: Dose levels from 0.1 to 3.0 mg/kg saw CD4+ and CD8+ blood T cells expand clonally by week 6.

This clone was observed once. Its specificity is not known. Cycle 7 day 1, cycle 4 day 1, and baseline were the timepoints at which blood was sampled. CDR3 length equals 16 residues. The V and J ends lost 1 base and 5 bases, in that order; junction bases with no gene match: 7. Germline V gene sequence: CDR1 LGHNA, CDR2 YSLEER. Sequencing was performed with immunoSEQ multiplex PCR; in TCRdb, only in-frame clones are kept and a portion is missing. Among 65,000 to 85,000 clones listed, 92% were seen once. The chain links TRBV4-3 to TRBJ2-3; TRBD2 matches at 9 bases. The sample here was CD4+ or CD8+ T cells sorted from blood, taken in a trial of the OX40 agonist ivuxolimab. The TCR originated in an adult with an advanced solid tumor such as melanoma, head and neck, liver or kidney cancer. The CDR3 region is CASSQGAGGPLDTQYF. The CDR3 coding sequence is TGCGCCAGCAGCCAAGGTGCGGGGGGGCCCCTAGATACGCAGTATTTT.